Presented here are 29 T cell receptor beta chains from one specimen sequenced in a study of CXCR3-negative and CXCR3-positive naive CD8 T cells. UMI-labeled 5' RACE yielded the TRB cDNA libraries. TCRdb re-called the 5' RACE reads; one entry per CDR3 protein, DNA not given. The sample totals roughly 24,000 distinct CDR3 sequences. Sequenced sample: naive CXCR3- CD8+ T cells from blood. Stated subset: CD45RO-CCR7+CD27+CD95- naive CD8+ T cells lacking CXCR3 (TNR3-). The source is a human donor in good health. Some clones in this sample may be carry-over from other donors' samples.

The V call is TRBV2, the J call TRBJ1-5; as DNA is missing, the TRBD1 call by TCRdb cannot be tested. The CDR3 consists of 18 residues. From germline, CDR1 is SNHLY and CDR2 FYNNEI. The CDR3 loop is CASSAKGSGVAGNQPQHF.

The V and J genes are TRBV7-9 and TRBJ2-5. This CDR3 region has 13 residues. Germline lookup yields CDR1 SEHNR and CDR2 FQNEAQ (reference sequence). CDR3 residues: CASSLAQEETQYF.

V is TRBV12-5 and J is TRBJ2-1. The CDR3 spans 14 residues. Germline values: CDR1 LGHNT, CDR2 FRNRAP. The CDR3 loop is CASGLVQVYNEQFF.

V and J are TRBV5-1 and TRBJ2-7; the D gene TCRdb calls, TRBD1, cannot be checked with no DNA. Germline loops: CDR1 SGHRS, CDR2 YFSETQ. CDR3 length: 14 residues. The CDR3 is CASSPRWDSYEQYF.

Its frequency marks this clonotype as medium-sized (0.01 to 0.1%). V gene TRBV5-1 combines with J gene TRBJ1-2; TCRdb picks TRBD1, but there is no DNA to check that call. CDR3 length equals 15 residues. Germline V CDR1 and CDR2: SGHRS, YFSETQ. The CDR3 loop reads CASSLDETGLYGYTF.

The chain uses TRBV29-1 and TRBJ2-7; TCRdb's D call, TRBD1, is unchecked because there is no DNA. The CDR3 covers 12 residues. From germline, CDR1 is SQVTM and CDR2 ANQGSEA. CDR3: CSVPGTGDQQYF.

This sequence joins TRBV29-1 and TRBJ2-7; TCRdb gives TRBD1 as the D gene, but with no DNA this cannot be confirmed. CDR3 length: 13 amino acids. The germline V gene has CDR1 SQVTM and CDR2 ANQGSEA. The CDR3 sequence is CSVGAQGAGEQYF.

CDR3 amino acids: CASSLGPVRGEAFF. The gene calls are TRBV28 and TRBJ1-1; without DNA, the TCRdb call of TRBD1 cannot be checked. Per the germline V gene, CDR1 is MDHEN and CDR2 is SYDVKM. This CDR3 is built from 14 residues.

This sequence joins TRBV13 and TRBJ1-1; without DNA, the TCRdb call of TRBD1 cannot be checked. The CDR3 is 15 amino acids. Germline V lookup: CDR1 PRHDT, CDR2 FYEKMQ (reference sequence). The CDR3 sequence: CASSDWDGEDTEAFF.

The CDR3 spells CASSQGIPGSTRVEQYF. The genes are TRBV4-1 and TRBJ2-7; TCRdb selects TRBD2, and the lack of DNA leaves this call unchecked. The CDR3 runs 17 residues. Germline V CDR1 and CDR2: MGHRA, YSYEKL.

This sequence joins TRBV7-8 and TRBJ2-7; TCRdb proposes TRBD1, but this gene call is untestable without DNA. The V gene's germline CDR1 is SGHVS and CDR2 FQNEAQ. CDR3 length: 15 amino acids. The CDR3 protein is CASSLVGTGTLGQYF.

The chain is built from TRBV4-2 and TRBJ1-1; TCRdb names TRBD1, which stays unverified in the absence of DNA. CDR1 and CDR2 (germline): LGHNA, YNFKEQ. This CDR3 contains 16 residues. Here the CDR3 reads CASNHQTRGMNTEAFF.

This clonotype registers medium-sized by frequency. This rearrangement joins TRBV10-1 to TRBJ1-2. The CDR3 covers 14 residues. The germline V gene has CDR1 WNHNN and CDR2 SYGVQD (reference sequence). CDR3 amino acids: CASRRGDQGPGYTF.

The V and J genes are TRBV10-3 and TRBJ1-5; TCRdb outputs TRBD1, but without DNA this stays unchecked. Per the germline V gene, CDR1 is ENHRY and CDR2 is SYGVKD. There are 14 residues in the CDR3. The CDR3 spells CAISEGGPNQPQHF.

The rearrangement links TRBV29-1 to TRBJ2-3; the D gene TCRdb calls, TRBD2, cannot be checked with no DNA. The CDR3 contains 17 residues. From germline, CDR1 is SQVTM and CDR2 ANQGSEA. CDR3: CSVDLIRASGDRDTQYF.

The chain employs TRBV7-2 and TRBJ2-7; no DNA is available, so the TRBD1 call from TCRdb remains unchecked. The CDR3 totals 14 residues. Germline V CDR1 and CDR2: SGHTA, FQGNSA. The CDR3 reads CASSPGSPWYEQYF.

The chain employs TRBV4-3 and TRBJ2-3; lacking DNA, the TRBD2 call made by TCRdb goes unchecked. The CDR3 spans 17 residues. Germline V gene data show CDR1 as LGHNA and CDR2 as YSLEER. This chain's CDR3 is CASSQDIGTLLTDTQYF.

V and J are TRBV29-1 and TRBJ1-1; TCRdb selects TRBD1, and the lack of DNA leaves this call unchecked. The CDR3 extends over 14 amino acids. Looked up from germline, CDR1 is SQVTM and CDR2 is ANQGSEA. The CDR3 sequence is CSVEDPGTSSEAFF.

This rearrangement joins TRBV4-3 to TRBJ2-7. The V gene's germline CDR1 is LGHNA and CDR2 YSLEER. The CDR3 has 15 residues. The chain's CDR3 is CASSQAPGFSYEQYF.

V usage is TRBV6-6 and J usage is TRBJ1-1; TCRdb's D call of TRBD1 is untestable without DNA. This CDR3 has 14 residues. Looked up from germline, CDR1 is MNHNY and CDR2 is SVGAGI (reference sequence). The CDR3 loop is CASTLDSWGTEAFF.

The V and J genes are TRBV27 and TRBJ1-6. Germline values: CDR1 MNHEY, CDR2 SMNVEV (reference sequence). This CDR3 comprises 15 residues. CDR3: CASKRSGDYNSPLHF.

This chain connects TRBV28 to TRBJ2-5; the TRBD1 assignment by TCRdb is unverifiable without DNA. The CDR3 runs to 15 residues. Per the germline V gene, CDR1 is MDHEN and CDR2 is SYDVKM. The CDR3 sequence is CATGESRAAPETQYF. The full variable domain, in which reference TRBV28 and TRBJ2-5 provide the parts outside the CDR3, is DVKVTQSSRYLVKRTGEKVFLECVQDMDHENMFWYRQDPGLGLRLIYFSYDVKMKEKGDIPEGYSVSREKKERFSLILESASTNQTSMYLCATGESRAAPETQYFGPGTRLLVL.

The CDR3 protein is CASSYKPMDSAHHEEKLFF. This rearrangement joins TRBV28 to TRBJ1-4; TCRdb proposes TRBD1, but this gene call is untestable without DNA. This CDR3 is 19 amino acids long. Germline V CDR1 and CDR2: MDHEN, SYDVKM. Variable domain in full (rest from reference TRBV28 and TRBJ1-4): DVKVTQSSRYLVKRTGEKVFLECVQDMDHENMFWYRQDPGLGLRLIYFSYDVKMKEKGDIPEGYSVSREKKERFSLILESASTNQTSMYLCASSYKPMDSAHHEEKLFFGSGTQLSVL.

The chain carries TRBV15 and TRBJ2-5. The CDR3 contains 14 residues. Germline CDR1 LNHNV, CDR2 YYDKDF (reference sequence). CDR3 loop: CATSSGGEQETQYF.

The CDR3 region is CASSQERKRKETQYF. This chain joins TRBV28 and TRBJ2-5. This CDR3 is 15 amino acids long. From germline, CDR1 is MDHEN and CDR2 SYDVKM.

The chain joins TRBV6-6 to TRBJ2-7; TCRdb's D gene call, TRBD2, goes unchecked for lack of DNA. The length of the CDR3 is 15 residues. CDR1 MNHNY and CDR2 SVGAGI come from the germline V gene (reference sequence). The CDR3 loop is CASSPAAGGLYEQYF.

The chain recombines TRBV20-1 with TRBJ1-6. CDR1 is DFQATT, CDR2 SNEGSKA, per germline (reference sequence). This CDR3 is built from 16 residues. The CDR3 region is CSATSGGVVGNSPLHF.

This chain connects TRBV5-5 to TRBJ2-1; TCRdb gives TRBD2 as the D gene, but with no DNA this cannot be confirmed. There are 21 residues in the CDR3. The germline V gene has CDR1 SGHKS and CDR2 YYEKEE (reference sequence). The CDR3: CASSVLPRGRATSGGNNEQFF.

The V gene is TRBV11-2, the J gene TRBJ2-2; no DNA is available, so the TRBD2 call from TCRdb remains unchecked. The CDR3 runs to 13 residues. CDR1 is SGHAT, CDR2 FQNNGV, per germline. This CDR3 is CASSLGEGRELFF. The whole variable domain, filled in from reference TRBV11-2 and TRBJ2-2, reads EAGVAQSPRYKIIEKRQSVAFWCNPISGHATLYWYQQILGQGPKLLIQFQNNGVVDDSQLPKDRFSAERLKGVDSTLKIQPAKLEDSAVYLCASSLGEGRELFFGEGSRLTVL.